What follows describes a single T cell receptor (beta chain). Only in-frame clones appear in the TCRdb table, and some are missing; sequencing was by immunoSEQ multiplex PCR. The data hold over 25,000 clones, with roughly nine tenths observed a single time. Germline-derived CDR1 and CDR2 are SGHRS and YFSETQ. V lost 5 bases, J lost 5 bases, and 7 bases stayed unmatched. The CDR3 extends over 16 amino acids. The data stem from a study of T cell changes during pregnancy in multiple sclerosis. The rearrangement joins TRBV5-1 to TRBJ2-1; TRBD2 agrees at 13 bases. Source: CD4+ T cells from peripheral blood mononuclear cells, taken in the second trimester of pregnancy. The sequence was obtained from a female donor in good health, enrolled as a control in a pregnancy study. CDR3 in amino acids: CASRPGGTSGDNEQFF. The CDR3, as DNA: TGCGCCAGCAGACCTGGAGGGACTAGCGGGGACAATGAGCAGTTCTTC.